The sample holds a few counts of the clone carrying this TCR beta chain. The data were taken from a study of T-cell memory formation after mild COVID-19. Via MiXCR, TCRdb re-called the 5' RACE reads, giving one row per CDR3 protein. The data show 250,000 or so distinct CDR3 sequences, roughly 18% seen once. In germline, CDR1 is MGHRA, CDR2 YSYEKL. The CDR3 has 18 residues. V was shortened by 6 bases and J by 5 bases, with 27 bases between the two germline ends. The chain uses TRBV4-1 and TRBJ2-3; D possibly uses TRBD1 or TRBD2 (7 bases each). Sequencing was carried out using PBMCs or a T cell subset sorted from them (not recorded which). The TCR sequence derives from a man younger than 35 who had mild COVID-19 (a few samples of this study predate the infection). Cell type and time point are not known. The DNA for the CDR3 is TGCGCCAGCAGACGAATGGCAGGGGGGGGTAGTGCGGTAGATACGCAGTATTTT. Encoded protein: CASRRMAGGGSAVDTQYF.